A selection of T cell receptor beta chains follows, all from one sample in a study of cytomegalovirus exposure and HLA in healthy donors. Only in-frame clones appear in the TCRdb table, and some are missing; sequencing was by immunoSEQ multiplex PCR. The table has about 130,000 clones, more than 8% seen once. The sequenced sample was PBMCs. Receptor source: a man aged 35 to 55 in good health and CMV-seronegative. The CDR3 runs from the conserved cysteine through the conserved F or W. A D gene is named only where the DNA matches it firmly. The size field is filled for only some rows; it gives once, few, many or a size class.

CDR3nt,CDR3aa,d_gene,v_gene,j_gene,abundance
TGTGCCAGCAGCTTAGCCTCCGGGAACACCGGGGAGCTGTTTTTT,CASSLASGNTGELFF,-,TRBV7-9,TRBJ2-2,few
TGTGCCAGCAGCATCCTGAGGAGGGAGGCTAACTATGGCTACACCTTC,CASSILRREANYGYTF,-,TRBV7-9,TRBJ1-2,few
TGTGCCAGCAGCTTTCCCCCTGGCAGGCTTGAAGCTTTCTTT,CASSFPPGRLEAFF,-,TRBV7-9,TRBJ1-1,few
TGCGCCAGCAGCTTGTTCGCGGGCAGCTCCTATAATTCACCCCTCCACTTT,CASSLFAGSSYNSPLHF,-,TRBV5-1,TRBJ1-6,-
TGTGCCAGCAGCCGAGGGGGCAGGGGGCTGCCCTACAATGAGCAGTTCTTC,CASSRGGRGLPYNEQFF,TRBD1,TRBV7-9,TRBJ2-1,-
TGTGCCAGCAGTTACTCGAACTGGCGGGGTGAAGCTTTCTTT,CASSYSNWRGEAFF,-,TRBV6-5,TRBJ1-1,-
TGTGCCAGTAGTATCGTAGCGGGGTACAATGAGCAGTTCTTC,CASSIVAGYNEQFF,TRBD2,TRBV19,TRBJ2-1,few
TGTGCCAGCAGTTGGGGGCCCGGGACAGGGAGTGGAAAAACTGAAGCTTTCTTT,CASSWGPGTGSGKTEAFF,TRBD1,TRBV6-7,TRBJ1-1,-
TGTGCCGGCAGGCTAGCGGGGCCGACCGGGGAGCTGTTTTTT,CAGRLAGPTGELFF,TRBD2,TRBV2,TRBJ2-2,-
TGTGCCAGTAGTGCCACAGGGGAAGCTTTCTTT,CASSATGEAFF,-,TRBV19,TRBJ1-1,many
TGTGCCAGCAGCACCACTAGCGGGGGGTCCTACGAGCAGTACTTC,CASSTTSGGSYEQYF,TRBD2,TRBV7-9,TRBJ2-7,once
TGTGCCAGTAGTATTGGGACAGCATCCTACGAGCAGTACTTC,CASSIGTASYEQYF,TRBD1,TRBV19,TRBJ2-7,few
TGTGCCAGCAGTTACGGGCTAGCGGGGCGCACAGATACGCAGTATTTT,CASSYGLAGRTDTQYF,TRBD2,TRBV6-6,TRBJ2-3,-
TGTGCCAGCAGGATTACAGGGGGAGTTGAGGGCTACACCTTC,CASRITGGVEGYTF,TRBD1,TRBV6-5,TRBJ1-2,few
TGTGCCAGCAGCGTAGAGGGGTGGGGCTACACCTTC,CASSVEGWGYTF,-,TRBV9,TRBJ1-2,few
TGTGCCAGCAGCGCGTCGAGGGGGCCTTGCAATCAGCCCCAGCATTTT,CASSASRGPCNQPQHF,TRBD1,TRBV9,TRBJ1-5,few
TGTGCCAGCAGCAAGGGACAGGGGGCGCGTAATGAGCAGTTCTTC,CASSKGQGARNEQFF,TRBD1,TRBV7-8,TRBJ2-1,few
TGTGCCAGCAGCTTAGGGGGTGTGGGGACAACCTTGAATGAGCAGTTCTTC,CASSLGGVGTTLNEQFF,-,TRBV13,TRBJ2-1,-
TGTGCCAGCAAGGGGATAGCGGGGGGCCAAGAGACCCAGTACTTC,CASKGIAGGQETQYF,TRBD2,TRBV2,TRBJ2-5,-
TGTGCCAGCAGTTCCCTAGCGGGGGGCTACAATGAGCAGTTCTTC,CASSSLAGGYNEQFF,TRBD2,TRBV6-6,TRBJ2-1,-
TGTGCCAGCAGTGAATCTCTAGGCGAATTCTACGAGCAGTACTTC,CASSESLGEFYEQYF,-,TRBV2,TRBJ2-7,few
TGCGCCAGCAGCTCCGGGACTAGCGGGGGACTCCAAGAGACCCAGTACTTC,CASSSGTSGGLQETQYF,TRBD2,TRBV5-1,TRBJ2-5,-
TGTGCCAGCAGTCGGCAGCAGGGTGAATCCTATGGCTACACCTTC,CASSRQQGESYGYTF,-,TRBV6-1,TRBJ1-2,-
TGTGCCAGCAGCGAGGGACAGGGGACGTACGAGCAGTACTTC,CASSEGQGTYEQYF,TRBD1,TRBV9,TRBJ2-7,few
TGTGCCAGCAGCCGTCGCGAAGGGGGTTCCTACGAGCAGTACTTC,CASSRREGGSYEQYF,-,TRBV2,TRBJ2-7,-
TGTGCCAGCTCGTCACAGGGACACGAGCAGTACTTC,CASSSQGHEQYF,-,TRBV18,TRBJ2-7,-
TGTGCCAGCAGCGGGACTAGCGGGGGGACAGATACGCAGTATTTT,CASSGTSGGTDTQYF,TRBD2,TRBV7-9,TRBJ2-3,-